A selection of T cell receptor beta chains follows, all from one sample in a study of CD4 T cells in relation to SARS-CoV-2 and coronaviruses. Their specific antigens are unknown. The data were produced by immunoSEQ multiplex PCR, yet TCRdb's version contains in-frame clones alone and is incomplete. The sample yields 20,000 or so clones, around 80% seen once. The sequenced material came from CD4+ T cells from PBMCs, cultured in vitro. The receptors originated from a human donor in good health. Each CDR3 is given with its conserved first and last residue. A D gene is named only where the DNA matches it firmly. Size is stated for part of the rows, as once, few or many counts, or as a class when the clone is expanded.

size: -; J: TRBJ1-4; V: TRBV3-1/TRBV3-2; length: 15; D: -; DNA: TGTGCCAGCAGCCAAGATCCGGGGCCCATGGAAAAACTGTTTTTT; CDR3: CASSQDPGPMEKLFF
size: -; J: TRBJ1-5; V: TRBV19; length: 18; D: TRBD1; DNA: TGTGCCAGTAGTTCGACAGGGCTCCGATCCTATAGCAATCAGCCCCAGCATTTT; CDR3: CASSSTGLRSYSNQPQHF
size: -; J: TRBJ2-1; V: TRBV10-1; length: 15; D: -; DNA: TGCGCCAGCAGCTTCCGGGACCCAAGGTTCAATGAGCAGTTCTTC; CDR3: CASSFRDPRFNEQFF
size: -; J: TRBJ2-3; V: TRBV3-1/TRBV3-2; length: 14; D: -; DNA: TGTGCCAGCAGCCAAGATGGGATGAAGGACCTGCAGTATTTT; CDR3: CASSQDGMKDLQYF
size: -; J: TRBJ2-3; V: TRBV7-8; length: 16; D: -; DNA: TGTGCCAGCAGCTTAGGTGCAGGGCGCTCCACAGATACGCAGTATTTT; CDR3: CASSLGAGRSTDTQYF
size: -; J: TRBJ1-4; V: TRBV2; length: 15; D: -; DNA: TGTGCCAGCAGTGATTCCTTTGGGGAGGTTTTCGATTTGTTTTTT; CDR3: CASSDSFGEVFDLFF
size: few; J: TRBJ1-6; V: TRBV11-2; length: 16; D: -; DNA: TGTGCCAGCAGCTTAGTGCAGCTGGGGTTGAATTCACCCCTCCACTTT; CDR3: CASSLVQLGLNSPLHF
size: -; J: TRBJ2-1; V: TRBV25-1; length: 13; D: -; DNA: TGTGCCAGCAGTGATCCCGGACTGGTCGGGCAGTTCTTC; CDR3: CASSDPGLVGQFF
size: -; J: TRBJ2-5; V: TRBV6-5; length: 14; D: -; DNA: TGTGCCAGCAGTTACTCGATAACAGTAGAGACCCAGTACTTC; CDR3: CASSYSITVETQYF
size: -; J: TRBJ2-5; V: TRBV5-4; length: 15; D: -; DNA: TGTGCCAGCAGCTCTAAGATCGGCGCACAGGAGACCCAGTACTTC; CDR3: CASSSKIGAQETQYF
size: -; J: TRBJ1-2; V: TRBV3-1/TRBV3-2; length: 12; D: -; DNA: TGTGCCAGCAGCCAAGATCGTTTCGGCTACACCTTC; CDR3: CASSQDRFGYTF
size: -; J: TRBJ1-1; V: TRBV30; length: 14; D: -; DNA: TGTGCCTGGAAAGGGAGCCCAACGAACACTGAAGCTTTCTTT; CDR3: CAWKGSPTNTEAFF
size: -; J: TRBJ1-1; V: TRBV11-2; length: 10; D: -; DNA: TGTGCCAGCAGCGCGGGAAAAGCTTTCTTT; CDR3: CASSAGKAFF
size: -; J: TRBJ2-1; V: TRBV7-9; length: 15; D: TRBD2; DNA: TGTGCCAGCAGCTCGGACCTAGCGGAATTCAATGAGCAGTTCTTC; CDR3: CASSSDLAEFNEQFF
size: large; J: TRBJ2-7; V: TRBV12-2; length: 17; D: -; DNA: TGTGCAAGTCGCTCAGATAAACGAGTTGGGGTTACCTACGAGCAGTACTTC; CDR3: CASRSDKRVGVTYEQYF
size: -; J: TRBJ2-7; V: TRBV6-5; length: 16; D: -; DNA: TGTGCCAGCAGTTACTCGAGGGCAGGGTATGCCTACGAGCAGTACTTC; CDR3: CASSYSRAGYAYEQYF
size: -; J: TRBJ2-1; V: TRBV6-5; length: 14; D: TRBD1; DNA: TGTGCCAGCACCCGGGACAGTTCCTACAATGAGCAGTTCTTC; CDR3: CASTRDSSYNEQFF
size: -; J: TRBJ2-1; V: TRBV11-3; length: 12; D: -; DNA: TGTGCCAGCAGCGTTAACGACAATGAGCAGTTCTTC; CDR3: CASSVNDNEQFF
size: -; J: TRBJ2-1; V: TRBV24-1; length: 13; D: -; DNA: TGTGCCACCAGTGGAAAGAACTACAATGAGCAGTTCTTC; CDR3: CATSGKNYNEQFF
size: -; J: TRBJ2-7; V: TRBV10-3; length: 12; D: -; DNA: TGTGCCATCGGCAGGGAATCCTACGAGCAGTACTTC; CDR3: CAIGRESYEQYF
size: -; J: TRBJ1-2; V: TRBV4-1; length: 15; D: -; DNA: TGCGCCAGCAGCCAAGATAGCGGGAACAACTATGGCTACACCTTC; CDR3: CASSQDSGNNYGYTF
size: -; J: TRBJ2-7; V: TRBV3-1/TRBV3-2; length: 14; D: TRBD1; DNA: TGTGCCAGCAGCCCCGGGACAGGGCGTGGGGAGCAGTACTTC; CDR3: CASSPGTGRGEQYF
size: few; J: TRBJ1-1; V: TRBV2; length: 13; D: TRBD1; DNA: TGTGCCAGCACTCAGGACAGGGGGGATGAAGCTTTCTTT; CDR3: CASTQDRGDEAFF
size: few; J: TRBJ2-1; V: TRBV19; length: 17; D: TRBD2; DNA: TGTGCCAGTAGTCGCCTAGCGGGAGCCCTCTCCTACAATGAGCAGTTCTTC; CDR3: CASSRLAGALSYNEQFF
size: -; J: TRBJ2-6; V: TRBV21-1; length: 20; D: -; DNA: TGTGCCAGCACAATTCGGGGCAGACAGGGAAGGAACTCTGGGGCCAACGTCCTGACTTTC; CDR3: CASTIRGRQGRNSGANVLTF
size: -; J: TRBJ1-4; V: TRBV15; length: 15; D: -; DNA: TGTGCCACCAGCACAAGGGGCGGGCGTTATGAAAAACTGTTTTTT; CDR3: CATSTRGGRYEKLFF
size: -; J: TRBJ2-3; V: TRBV19; length: 16; D: -; DNA: TGTGCCAGTAGTGGCGGGACCTTCCGTAGCACAGATACGCAGTATTTT; CDR3: CASSGGTFRSTDTQYF
size: few; J: TRBJ2-2; V: TRBV18; length: 16; D: TRBD2; DNA: TGTGCCAGCTCACCCAACGAGGGAGGGCGGACCGGGGAGCTGTTTTTT; CDR3: CASSPNEGGRTGELFF
size: -; J: TRBJ1-1; V: TRBV10-2; length: 13; D: -; DNA: TGCGCCAGCTCCACAGGGAACCTAACGGAAGCTTTCTTT; CDR3: CASSTGNLTEAFF
size: -; J: TRBJ2-2; V: TRBV3-1/TRBV3-2; length: 15; D: TRBD2; DNA: TGTGCCAGCAGCCAAGAGGCGGGGGAAACCGGGGAGCTGTTTTTT; CDR3: CASSQEAGETGELFF
size: -; J: TRBJ2-5; V: TRBV20-1; length: 14; D: TRBD2; DNA: TGCAGTGCTAGTTCGGCGGGAGGACAAGAGACCCAGTACTTC; CDR3: CSASSAGGQETQYF
size: -; J: TRBJ2-7; V: TRBV6-1; length: 12; D: -; DNA: TGTGCCAGCAGTTCCCAGAGTGACGAGCAGTACTTC; CDR3: CASSSQSDEQYF
size: -; J: TRBJ2-3; V: TRBV3-1/TRBV3-2; length: 15; D: TRBD2; DNA: TGTGCCAGCAGCCAAGGGGGGGGAATGAGGGATACGCAGTATTTT; CDR3: CASSQGGGMRDTQYF
size: -; J: TRBJ2-7; V: TRBV10-3; length: 13; D: -; DNA: TGTGCCATCAATAGCGGTCTGCACAACGAGCAGTACTTC; CDR3: CAINSGLHNEQYF
size: -; J: TRBJ2-3; V: TRBV18; length: 15; D: -; DNA: TGTGCCAGCTCAATACAACAGGGCCCCACAGATACGCAGTATTTT; CDR3: CASSIQQGPTDTQYF
size: -; J: TRBJ2-7; V: TRBV24-1; length: 13; D: TRBD2; DNA: TGTGCCACCAGTTCTAGCGGCACCTACGAGCAGTACTTC; CDR3: CATSSSGTYEQYF
size: -; J: TRBJ1-2; V: TRBV30; length: 12; D: -; DNA: TGTGCCTGGAGTGAGGGCCTGGGGGGCTACACCTTC; CDR3: CAWSEGLGGYTF